What follows are 32 T cell receptor beta chains derived from one specimen sequenced in a study of graft-versus-host responses after intestinal transplantation. Here immunoSEQ multiplex PCR was the method, and the copy in TCRdb shows in-frame clones only, minus some. The repertoire holds several thousand clones, with roughly 71% as singletons. Graft specimens yielded both intraepithelial and lamina propria lymphocytes. Material: ileum tissue, obtained approximately 310 days after intestinal transplant. The receptor set was obtained from a human patient who received an intestinal transplant, so some T cells may come from the graft donor.

The chain links TRBV23-1 to TRBJ2-3, with 8 bases identical to TRBD1. TRBV23-1 belongs to the ORF category, with a function that is uncertain. Losses at the gene ends were 6 bases for V and 4 bases for J; bases not matched to a gene: 12. The CDR3 spans 16 residues. CDR3 DNA: TGCGCCAGCAGCCAAGACAGGGGATTTTATTCAGATACGCAGTATTTT. It encodes CASSQDRGFYSDTQYF.

J is TRBJ1-4 and V is TRBV9, with D possibly matching TRBD1 (6 bases). Germline CDR1 and CDR2: SGDLS and YYNGEE. The CDR3 has 15 amino acids. V was clipped by 2 bases and J by 4 bases, with 12 bases between them. The CDR3 bases are TGTGCCAGCAGCGTTAACAGGGACCTTAATGAAAAACTGTTTTTT. Translating it yields CASSVNRDLNEKLFF.

The chain uses TRBV15 and TRBJ2-7; D might be TRBD2 (5 bases). Germline lookup yields CDR1 LNHNV and CDR2 YYDKDF (reference sequence). V was pared by 3 bases and J by 6 bases, with 9 bases between. This CDR3 has 12 residues. CDR3 residues: CATSSAAGEQYF. The CDR3 coding sequence is TGTGCCACCAGCAGTGCGGCGGGCGAGCAGTACTTC.

This rearrangement joins TRBV5-4 to TRBJ2-7; 9 positions agree with TRBD1. J gave up 6 bases and V 4 bases, and 14 bases lay outside the gene matches. Germline assignment: CDR1 SGHNT and CDR2 YYREEE (reference sequence). The CDR3 is 16 residues long. This chain's CDR3 is CASSHPRPGQGGEQYF. The CDR3 nucleotides are TGTGCCAGCAGCCATCCCAGGCCGGGACAGGGAGGCGAGCAGTACTTC.

CDR3 loop: CASSLTGTGSYEQYF. The CDR3 nucleotides are TGCGCCAGCAGCCTTACCGGGACAGGATCCTACGAGCAGTACTTC. V is TRBV4-3 and J is TRBJ2-7, with TRBD1 matching 8 bases. The V gene's germline CDR1 is LGHNA and CDR2 YSLEER. The CDR3 runs 15 residues. The V segment lost 4 bases and the J segment 1 base; nucleotides outside the gene matches: 6.

Only a few counts were recorded for this clone. This chain joins TRBV6-5 and TRBJ1-1; unclear D gene. The V end was cut by 3 bases, the J end by 10 bases, with 21 bases between. CDR3 length: 15 residues. Germline CDR1 reads MNHEY; CDR2 reads SVGAGI. This CDR3 is CASSYRRNLGLAAFF. The CDR3 nucleotides are TGTGCCAGCAGTTATAGACGGAATTTGGGTCTTGCAGCTTTCTTT.

Worth noting for this clone: This CDR3 is also generated by other DNA sequences in the sample. V usage is TRBV5-1 and J usage is TRBJ2-3, with TRBD2 matching over 8 bases. This CDR3 region has 14 residues. Germline-derived CDR1 and CDR2 are SGHRS and YFSETQ. V trimming: 4 bases; J trimming: 8 bases; junction bases outside the gene matches: 9. CDR3 amino acids: CASSIWLAGPTQYF. The CDR3 coding sequence is TGCGCCAGCAGCATTTGGCTAGCGGGCCCTACGCAGTATTTT. The whole variable domain, filled in from reference TRBV5-1 and TRBJ2-3, reads KAGVTQTPRYLIKTRGQQVTLSCSPISGHRSVSWYQQTPGQGLQFLFEYFSETQRNKGNFPGRFSGRQFSNSRSEMNVSTLELGDSALYLCASSIWLAGPTQYFGPGTRLTVL.

The chain is built from TRBV29-1 and TRBJ1-5, with D possibly TRBD1 on 5 matching bases. CDR1 and CDR2 (germline): SQVTM, ANQGSEA. V was trimmed by 6 bases and J by 8 bases, leaving 17 bases between them. The CDR3 has 13 residues. The CDR3, as DNA: TGCAGCGTAACCCAGTCGCAGGGAAAGCCCCAGCATTTT. Translating gives CSVTQSQGKPQHF.

This clone appeared a few times. The chain couples TRBV28 to TRBJ2-7; TRBD2 might be the D (5 bases). Per germline, CDR1 MDHEN and CDR2 SYDVKM. Trimming shortened V by 2 bases and J by 0 bases, and 8 bases separated the two germline ends. This CDR3 spans 14 amino acids. CDR3 bases: TGTGCCAGCAGTTTAGCGGGCGGCTCCTACGAGCAGTACTTC. This translates into CASSLAGGSYEQYF.

This chain links TRBV7-2 with TRBJ1-2; 8 nucleotides line up with TRBD1. V shed 5 bases and J 2 bases; nucleotides not matched to a gene: 1. CDR1 and CDR2 (germline): SGHTA, FQGNSA. This CDR3 contains 13 residues. The CDR3 sequence: CASSRTGNYGYTF. The CDR3, as DNA: TGTGCCAGCAGCCGGACAGGGAACTATGGCTACACCTTC.

The rearrangement joins TRBV2 to TRBJ1-1; 11 nucleotides agree with TRBD1. V shed 9 bases, J shed 1 base, and the junction held 13 bases outside the gene matches. This CDR3 comprises 17 residues. From germline, CDR1 is SNHLY and CDR2 FYNNEI. The CDR3 DNA reads TGTGCCAGGAATTCAGACGGGACAGGGGGGAAGAACACTGAAGCTTTCTTT. Translation: CARNSDGTGGKNTEAFF.

The DNA of the CDR3 is TGTGCCAGTAGTATGGTTGGGGGTTACACTGAAGCTTTCTTT. Translated, it gives CASSMVGGYTEAFF. The rearrangement joins TRBV19 to TRBJ1-1; D is perhaps TRBD1 (5 bases). The CDR3 has 14 amino acids. Trimming removed 3 bases at V and 3 bases at J, with 11 bases between. The germline V gene has CDR1 LNHDA and CDR2 SQIVND (reference sequence).

There are a few counts of this clone. The J gene is TRBJ1-1, the V gene TRBV6-1, with D perhaps TRBD1 (5 bases). Germline V gene data show CDR1 as MNHNS and CDR2 as SASEGT. The CDR3 is made up of 13 amino acids. The ends were cut back, 6 bases at V and 0 bases at J, with 8 bases in the middle. The CDR3, as DNA: TGTGCCAGCAGGGAGACAGTGAACACTGAAGCTTTCTTT. Translated: CASRETVNTEAFF.

This chain uses TRBV4-2 with TRBJ2-5; tentative D call: TRBD1 (5 bases). Germline CDR1 LGHNA, CDR2 YNFKEQ. The CDR3 runs 17 residues. The germline V and J ends were trimmed by 4 bases and 1 base, with 19 bases remaining between them. The CDR3 sequence: CASSRVTETDFQETQYF. CDR3 bases: TGTGCCAGCAGCCGTGTTACCGAGACAGATTTCCAAGAGACCCAGTACTTC.

The genes are TRBV10-3 and TRBJ2-7; D perhaps matches TRBD1 (5 bases). V was trimmed by 0 bases and J by 6 bases, leaving 9 bases between them. Per germline, CDR1 ENHRY and CDR2 SYGVKD. CDR3 size: 13 residues. The CDR3 bases are TGTGCCATCAGTGAGTCGAACCAGGGCGAGCAGTACTTC. As protein: CAISESNQGEQYF.

The V gene is TRBV5-1, the J gene TRBJ2-6; 8 bases align to TRBD1. Germline CDR1 and CDR2: SGHRS and YFSETQ. With V trimmed by 0 bases and J by 6 bases, 8 bases remained unmatched. The CDR3 length is 17 residues. The CDR3 protein is CASSLGVRGHEANVLTF. The CDR3 region has the DNA TGCGCCAGCAGCTTGGGCGTCAGGGGGCACGAGGCCAACGTCCTGACTTTC.

The CDR3 sequence is CASSSPTSGKGEQFF. The CDR3 DNA is TGTGCCAGCAGTTCCCCAACTAGCGGGAAAGGTGAGCAGTTCTTC. V is TRBV6-5 and J is TRBJ2-1; 10 bases are shared with TRBD2. The CDR3 totals 15 residues. Trimming cost V 4 bases and J 9 bases; bases outside gene matches: 9. Germline CDR1 MNHEY, CDR2 SVGAGI.

This chain joins TRBV25-1 and TRBJ2-7; 13 positions match TRBD2. The CDR3 consists of 13 residues. CDR1 and CDR2 (germline): MGHDK, SYGVNS. The ends lost 11 bases at V and 2 bases at J; junction bases unmatched: 3. The CDR3 sequence is CAAGTSGAYEQYF. The CDR3 DNA follows: TGTGCCGCGGGGACTAGCGGGGCCTACGAGCAGTACTTC.

The chain joins TRBV5-4 to TRBJ2-2; TRBD2 aligns across 11 bases. Germline trimming cut 0 bases from V and 7 bases from J; bases unmatched to any gene: 5. CDR3 size: 16 residues. Looked up from germline, CDR1 is SGHNT and CDR2 is YYREEE (reference sequence). The CDR3 sequence is CASSLEFSGRVGELFF. DNA of the CDR3: TGTGCCAGCAGCTTGGAATTTAGCGGGAGGGTCGGGGAGCTGTTTTTT.

This chain uses TRBV7-9 with TRBJ1-6, with 7 bases fitting TRBD1. The V and J ends lost 8 bases and 7 bases, in that order; junction bases with no gene match: 11. The CDR3 length is 15 residues. The germline CDR1 and CDR2 sequences are SEHNR and FQNEAQ (reference sequence). In nucleotides, the CDR3 is TGTGCCAGCGCATCGGGTATGACAGGGAATTCACCCCTCCACTTT. Its translation is CASASGMTGNSPLHF.

The genes are TRBV7-3 and TRBJ2-3; 12 nucleotides agree with TRBD2. Looked up from germline, CDR1 is SGHTA and CDR2 is FQGTGA. This CDR3 comprises 17 residues. Unmatched junction bases numbered 10, after V lost 5 bases and J lost 4 bases. The CDR3 DNA is TGTGCCAGCAGCCCCAGACTAGCGGGAGATGGGTCAGATACGCAGTATTTT. This translates into CASSPRLAGDGSDTQYF.

The chain combines TRBV19 with TRBJ2-5; D may be TRBD2 (7 bases). Looked up from germline, CDR1 is LNHDA and CDR2 is SQIVND (reference sequence). This CDR3 region has 13 residues. V lost 3 bases to trimming and J lost 6 bases, with 11 bases between them. The CDR3 region is CASSIGGQQTQYF. The DNA for the CDR3 is TGTGCCAGTAGTATCGGGGGGCAGCAGACCCAGTACTTC. Combining the CDR3 with reference TRBV19 and TRBJ2-5 gives the whole variable domain DGGITQSPKYLFRKEGQNVTLSCEQNLNHDAMYWYRQDPGQGLRLIYYSQIVNDFQKGDIAEGYSVSREKKESFPLTVTSAQKNPTAFYLCASSIGGQQTQYFGPGTRLLVL.

The rearrangement joins TRBV20-1 to TRBJ1-2; D unclear. Trimming shortened V by 6 bases and J by 4 bases, and 9 bases separated the two germline ends. The CDR3 has 11 amino acids. The germline V gene has CDR1 DFQATT and CDR2 SNEGSKA (reference sequence). This CDR3 is CSAMRAYGYTF. The CDR3 nucleotides read TGCAGTGCAATGAGGGCCTATGGCTACACCTTC.

This rearrangement joins TRBV6-1 to TRBJ1-5, with D perhaps TRBD1 (5 bases). Germline V gene sequence: CDR1 MNHNS, CDR2 SASEGT. Trimming removed 1 base at V and 0 bases at J, with 16 bases between. This CDR3 spans 18 amino acids. This CDR3 reads CASSEVGPGTLSNQPQHF. CDR3 bases: TGTGCCAGCAGTGAAGTAGGGCCCGGGACCCTTAGCAATCAGCCCCAGCATTTT.

V and J are TRBV6-4 and TRBJ2-1; 8 bases are a match to TRBD2. The CDR3 covers 16 residues. CDR1 and CDR2 from the germline V gene are MRHNA and SNTAGT. Trimming cost V 4 bases and J 1 base; bases outside gene matches: 6. DNA for the CDR3: TGTGCCAGCAGTGCCTTGGGACTAGGATCCTACAATGAGCAGTTCTTC. This gives the protein CASSALGLGSYNEQFF.

This chain joins TRBV28 and TRBJ2-4; D not resolved. The CDR3 totals 16 residues. V lost 7 bases and J lost 9, with 25 bases in between. Germline CDR1 and CDR2: MDHEN and SYDVKM. The CDR3 spells CASTPDQGGQLAIQYF. The CDR3 DNA follows: TGTGCCAGCACCCCGGACCAAGGTGGGCAGTTGGCCATTCAGTACTTC.

The CDR3 loop reads CALLAGLSYNEQFF. The CDR3 region has the DNA TGTGCCTTACTAGCGGGGCTCTCCTACAATGAGCAGTTCTTC. The V and J genes are TRBV30 and TRBJ2-1; 10 bases are shared with TRBD2. The J segment lost 0 bases and the V segment lost 7 bases, leaving 3 bases of the junction unmatched. The CDR3 totals 14 residues. Germline V gene lookup returns CDR1 GTSNPN and CDR2 SVGIG (reference sequence).

The chain recombines TRBV7-9 with TRBJ2-3; 12 bases line up with TRBD2. J was trimmed by 2 bases and V by 4 bases; bases with no gene match: 7. The CDR3 spans 17 residues. Germline V CDR1 and CDR2: SEHNR, FQNEAQ (reference sequence). CDR3 coding DNA: TGTGCCAGCAGCTCCTATGGACTAGCGGGGTTCACAGATACGCAGTATTTT. This codes for CASSSYGLAGFTDTQYF.

J is TRBJ1-2 and V is TRBV28; D call uncertain. Germline assignment: CDR1 MDHEN and CDR2 SYDVKM. This CDR3 has 13 amino acids. The V end lost 3 bases, the J end lost 8 bases, and 13 bases lay between the germline ends. The CDR3 DNA sequence: TGTGCCAGCAGTTTGCAAGGGTCCAGAGGCTACACCTTC. It encodes CASSLQGSRGYTF.

The genes are TRBV7-9 and TRBJ2-3, with 9 bases that match TRBD1. Germline V gene sequence: CDR1 SEHNR, CDR2 FQNEAQ (reference sequence). The CDR3 extends over 19 amino acids. Trimming at V came to 0 bases and at J to 7 bases, leaving 17 bases not matched to a gene. CDR3 loop: CASSLASWRDRDVSNTQYF. The CDR3 DNA follows: TGTGCCAGCAGCTTAGCGTCGTGGAGGGACAGGGATGTTAGTAATACGCAGTATTTT.

This sequence joins TRBV10-3 and TRBJ2-2; D gene unclear. This CDR3 has 12 residues. Germline V CDR1 and CDR2: ENHRY, SYGVKD. Trimming shortened V by 6 bases and J by 3 bases, and 5 bases separated the two germline ends. Here the CDR3 reads CAIRADTGELFF. CDR3 nucleotides: TGTGCCATCAGGGCGGACACCGGGGAGCTGTTTTTT.

The genes are TRBV9 and TRBJ1-2; D not certain. Germline V gene data show CDR1 as SGDLS and CDR2 as YYNGEE. The CDR3 has 14 amino acids. V was clipped by 0 bases and J by 3 bases, with 9 bases between them. This chain's CDR3 is CASSVEDGDYGYTF. CDR3 sequence (DNA): TGTGCCAGCAGCGTAGAAGATGGAGACTATGGCTACACCTTC.